This T cell receptor beta chain was observed in a study of CD8 T cells in Susac syndrome. From germline, CDR1 is MNHEY and CDR2 SVGAGI. The CDR3 has 11 amino acids. An amount of RNA that ranged from about 0.45 to 1 ug was reverse transcribed with random hexamers. The amplification used immunoSEQ multiplex PCR on TCR beta CDR3; it spanned 54 Vbeta and 13 Jbeta. TCRdb reprocessed the immunoSEQ multiplex PCR reads with MiXCR, giving one entry per CDR3 protein. The data contain around 140,000 distinct CDR3 sequences, approximately 95% of them singletons. The source is a human donor with multiple sclerosis. The sample consisted of CD4+ T cells from PBMCs. The genes are TRBV6-5 and TRBJ2-5, with D hard to call. The DNA end is more similar to TRBJ2-1, so the J call may be wrong. Here the CDR3 DNA reads TGTGCCAGCAGGGCGGCCCTTACCCAGTTCTTC. It codes for CASRAALTQFF.